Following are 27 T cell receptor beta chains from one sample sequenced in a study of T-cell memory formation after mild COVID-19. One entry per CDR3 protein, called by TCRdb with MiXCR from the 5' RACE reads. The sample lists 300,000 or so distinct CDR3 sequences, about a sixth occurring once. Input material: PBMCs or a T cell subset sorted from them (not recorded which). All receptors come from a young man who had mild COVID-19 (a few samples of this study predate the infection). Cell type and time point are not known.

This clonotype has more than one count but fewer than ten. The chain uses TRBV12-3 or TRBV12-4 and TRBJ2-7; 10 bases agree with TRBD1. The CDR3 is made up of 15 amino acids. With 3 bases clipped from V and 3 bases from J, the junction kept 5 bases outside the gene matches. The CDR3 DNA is TGTGCCAGCAGTTTCGACAGGGGGCCGATCTACGAGCAGTACTTC. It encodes CASSFDRGPIYEQYF.

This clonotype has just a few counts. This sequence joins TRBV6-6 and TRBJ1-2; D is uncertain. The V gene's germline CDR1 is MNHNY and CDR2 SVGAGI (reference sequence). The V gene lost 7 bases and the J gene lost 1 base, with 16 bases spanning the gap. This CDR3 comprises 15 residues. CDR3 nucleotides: TGTGCCAGCAAGTTAGGGTCAGGTGTTAACTATGGCTACACCTTC. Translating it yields CASKLGSGVNYGYTF.

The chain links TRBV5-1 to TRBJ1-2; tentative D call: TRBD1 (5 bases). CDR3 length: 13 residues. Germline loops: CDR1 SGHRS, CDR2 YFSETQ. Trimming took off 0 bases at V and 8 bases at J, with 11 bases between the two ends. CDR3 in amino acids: CASSLGAGLGYTF. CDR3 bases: TGCGCCAGCAGCTTGGGGGCAGGGTTGGGCTACACCTTC.

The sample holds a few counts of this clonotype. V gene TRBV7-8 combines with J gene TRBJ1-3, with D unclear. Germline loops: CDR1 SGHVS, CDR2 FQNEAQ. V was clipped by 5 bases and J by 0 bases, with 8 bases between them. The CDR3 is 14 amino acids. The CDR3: CASSPLVSGNTIYF. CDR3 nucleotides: TGTGCCAGCAGCCCGTTGGTCTCTGGAAACACCATATATTTT.

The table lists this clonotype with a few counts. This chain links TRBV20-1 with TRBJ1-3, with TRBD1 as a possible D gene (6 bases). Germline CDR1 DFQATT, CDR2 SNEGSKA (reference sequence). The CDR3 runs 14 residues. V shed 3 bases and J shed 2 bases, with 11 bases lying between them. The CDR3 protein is CSARQTGTGNTIYF. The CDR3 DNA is TGCAGTGCTAGGCAAACAGGGACTGGAAACACCATATATTTT.

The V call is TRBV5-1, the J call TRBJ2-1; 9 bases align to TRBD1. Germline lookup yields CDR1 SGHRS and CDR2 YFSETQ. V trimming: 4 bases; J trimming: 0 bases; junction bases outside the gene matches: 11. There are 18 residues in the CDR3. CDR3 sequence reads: CASSDGNRGQSSYNEQFF. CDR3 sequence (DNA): TGCGCCAGCAGCGACGGTAACAGGGGGCAGAGCTCCTACAATGAGCAGTTCTTC.

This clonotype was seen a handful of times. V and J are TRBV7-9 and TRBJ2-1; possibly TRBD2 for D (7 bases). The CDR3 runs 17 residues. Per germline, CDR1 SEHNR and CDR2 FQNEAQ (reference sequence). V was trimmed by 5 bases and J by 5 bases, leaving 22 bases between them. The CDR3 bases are TGTGCCAGCAGCCCTAGACCCTCGGCGCGGGGGCACAATGAGCAGTTCTTC. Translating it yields CASSPRPSARGHNEQFF.

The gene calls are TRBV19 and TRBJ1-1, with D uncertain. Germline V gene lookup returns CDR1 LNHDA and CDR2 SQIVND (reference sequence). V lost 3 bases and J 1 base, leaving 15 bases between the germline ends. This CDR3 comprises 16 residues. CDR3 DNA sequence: TGTGCCAGTAGTATGGGTGGGTCCCGCCGGAACACTGAAGCTTTCTTT. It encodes CASSMGGSRRNTEAFF.

CDR3 bases: TGTGCCAGCAGCAACCCTCTCGGTGGCTACACCTTC. This sequence encodes CASSNPLGGYTF. The chain employs TRBV6-5 and TRBJ1-2; D is unclear. Per the germline V gene, CDR1 is MNHEY and CDR2 is SVGAGI. Trimming removed 6 bases from V and 7 bases from J, with 12 bases in between. CDR3 length equals 12 residues.

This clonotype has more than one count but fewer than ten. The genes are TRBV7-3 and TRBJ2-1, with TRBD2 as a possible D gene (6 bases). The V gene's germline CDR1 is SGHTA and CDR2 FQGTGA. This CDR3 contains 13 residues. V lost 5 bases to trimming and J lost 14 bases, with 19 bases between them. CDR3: CASSPQAGSGEFF. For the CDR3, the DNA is TGTGCCAGCAGCCCTCAAGCCGGGAGCGGAGAGTTCTTC.

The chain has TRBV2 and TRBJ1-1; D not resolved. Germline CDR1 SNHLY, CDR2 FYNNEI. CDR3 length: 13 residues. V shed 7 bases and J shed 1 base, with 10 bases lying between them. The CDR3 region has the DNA TGTGCCAGCACCGGAGGTTGGAACACTGAAGCTTTCTTT. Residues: CASTGGWNTEAFF.

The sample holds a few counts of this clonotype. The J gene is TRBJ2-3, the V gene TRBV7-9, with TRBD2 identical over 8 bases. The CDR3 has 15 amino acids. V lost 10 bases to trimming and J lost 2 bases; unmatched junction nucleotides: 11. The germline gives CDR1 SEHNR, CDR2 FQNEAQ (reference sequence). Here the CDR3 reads CAIRAGAIHTDTQYF. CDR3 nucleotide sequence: TGTGCCATTAGAGCGGGGGCCATTCACACAGATACGCAGTATTTT.

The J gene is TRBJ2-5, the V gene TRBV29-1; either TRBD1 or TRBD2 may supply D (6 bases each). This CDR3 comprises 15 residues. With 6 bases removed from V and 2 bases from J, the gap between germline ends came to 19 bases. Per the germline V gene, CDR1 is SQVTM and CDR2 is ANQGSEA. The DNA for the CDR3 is TGCAGCGTCGAGGAGGGCAGGGGAGAACAAGAGACCCAGTACTTC. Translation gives CSVEEGRGEQETQYF.

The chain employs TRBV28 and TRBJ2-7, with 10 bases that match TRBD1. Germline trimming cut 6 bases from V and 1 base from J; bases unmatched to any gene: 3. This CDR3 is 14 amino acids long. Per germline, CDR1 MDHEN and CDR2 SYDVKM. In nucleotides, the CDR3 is TGTGCCAGCAGCGGGACAGGGGTGTCCTACGAGCAGTACTTC. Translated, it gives CASSGTGVSYEQYF.

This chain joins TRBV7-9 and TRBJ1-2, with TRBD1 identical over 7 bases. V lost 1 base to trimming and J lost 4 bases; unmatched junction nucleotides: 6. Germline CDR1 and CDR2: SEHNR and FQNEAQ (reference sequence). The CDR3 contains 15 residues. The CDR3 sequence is CASSLEQGNIYGYTF. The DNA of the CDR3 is TGTGCCAGCAGCTTAGAACAGGGGAACATCTATGGCTACACCTTC.

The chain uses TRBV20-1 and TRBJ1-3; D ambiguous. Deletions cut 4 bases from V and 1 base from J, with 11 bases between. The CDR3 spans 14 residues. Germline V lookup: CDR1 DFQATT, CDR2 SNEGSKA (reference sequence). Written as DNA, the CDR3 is TGCAGTGCTACAACCCGAATATCTGGAAACACCATATATTTT. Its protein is CSATTRISGNTIYF.

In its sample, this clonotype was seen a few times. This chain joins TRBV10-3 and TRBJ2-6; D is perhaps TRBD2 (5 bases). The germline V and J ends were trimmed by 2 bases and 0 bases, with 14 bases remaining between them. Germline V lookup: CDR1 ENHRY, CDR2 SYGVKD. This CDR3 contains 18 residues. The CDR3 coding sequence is TGTGCCATCAGTGAGCGAAGGGAGATAAGCTCTGGGGCCAACGTCCTGACTTTC. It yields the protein CAISERREISSGANVLTF.

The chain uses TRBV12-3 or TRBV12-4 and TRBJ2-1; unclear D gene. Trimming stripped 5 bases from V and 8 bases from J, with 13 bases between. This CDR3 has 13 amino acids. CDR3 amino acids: CASSKNDRDEQFF. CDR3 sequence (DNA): TGTGCCAGCAGTAAGAACGACCGAGATGAGCAGTTCTTC.

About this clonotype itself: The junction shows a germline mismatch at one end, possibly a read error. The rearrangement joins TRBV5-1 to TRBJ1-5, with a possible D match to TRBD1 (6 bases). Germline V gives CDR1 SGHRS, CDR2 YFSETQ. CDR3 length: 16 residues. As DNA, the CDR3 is TGCGCCAGCAGCTTGGAAGGGGGGGCTGGCAATCAGCCCAAGCAGTTT. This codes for CASSLEGGAGNQPKQF.

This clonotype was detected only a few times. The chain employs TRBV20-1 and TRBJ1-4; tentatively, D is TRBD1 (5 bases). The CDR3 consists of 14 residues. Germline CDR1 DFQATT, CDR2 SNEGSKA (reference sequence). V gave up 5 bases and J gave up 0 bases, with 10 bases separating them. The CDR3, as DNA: TGCAGTGCTGGAGGGGAATCAACTAATGAAAAACTGTTTTTT. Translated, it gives CSAGGESTNEKLFF.

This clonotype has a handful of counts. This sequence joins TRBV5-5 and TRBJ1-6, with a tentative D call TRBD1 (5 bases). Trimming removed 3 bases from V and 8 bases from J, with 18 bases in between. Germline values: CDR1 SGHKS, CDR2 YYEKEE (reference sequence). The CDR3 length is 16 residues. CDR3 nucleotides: TGTGCCAGCAGCTCCGCAGGGTCACCGGATTATTCACCCCTCCACTTT. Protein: CASSSAGSPDYSPLHF. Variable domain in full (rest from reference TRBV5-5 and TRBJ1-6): DAGVTQSPTHLIKTRGQQVTLRCSPISGHKSVSWYQQVLGQGPQFIFQYYEKEERGRGNFPDRFSARQFPNYSSELNVNALLLGDSALYLCASSSAGSPDYSPLHFGNGTRLTVT.

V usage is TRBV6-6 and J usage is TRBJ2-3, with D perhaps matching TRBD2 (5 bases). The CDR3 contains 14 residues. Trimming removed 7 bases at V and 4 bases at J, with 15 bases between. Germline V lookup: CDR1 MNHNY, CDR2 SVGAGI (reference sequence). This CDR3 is CASTLTDWPDTQYF. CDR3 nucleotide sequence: TGTGCCAGCACTCTGACGGACTGGCCAGATACGCAGTATTTT.

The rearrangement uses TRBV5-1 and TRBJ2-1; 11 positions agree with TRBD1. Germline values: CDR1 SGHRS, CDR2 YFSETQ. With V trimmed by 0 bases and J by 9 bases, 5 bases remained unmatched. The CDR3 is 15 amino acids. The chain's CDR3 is CASSLEDRGLAEQFF. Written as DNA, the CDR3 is TGCGCCAGCAGCTTGGAGGACAGGGGGCTTGCTGAGCAGTTCTTC. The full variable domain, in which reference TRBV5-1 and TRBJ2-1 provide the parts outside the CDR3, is KAGVTQTPRYLIKTRGQQVTLSCSPISGHRSVSWYQQTPGQGLQFLFEYFSETQRNKGNFPGRFSGRQFSNSRSEMNVSTLELGDSALYLCASSLEDRGLAEQFFGPGTRLTVL.

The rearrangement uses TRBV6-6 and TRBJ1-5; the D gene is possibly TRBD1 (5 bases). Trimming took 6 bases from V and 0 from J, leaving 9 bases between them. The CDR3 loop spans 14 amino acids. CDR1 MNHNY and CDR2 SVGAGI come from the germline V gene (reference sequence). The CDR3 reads CASSRQNSNQPQHF. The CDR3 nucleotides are TGTGCCAGCAGCCGACAGAATAGCAATCAGCCCCAGCATTTT.

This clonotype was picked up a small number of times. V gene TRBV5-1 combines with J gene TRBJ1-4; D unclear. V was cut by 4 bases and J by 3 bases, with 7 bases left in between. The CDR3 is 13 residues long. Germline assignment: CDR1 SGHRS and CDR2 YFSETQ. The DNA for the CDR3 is TGCGCCAGCAGCCAGACCCCTAATGAAAAACTGTTTTTT. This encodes CASSQTPNEKLFF.

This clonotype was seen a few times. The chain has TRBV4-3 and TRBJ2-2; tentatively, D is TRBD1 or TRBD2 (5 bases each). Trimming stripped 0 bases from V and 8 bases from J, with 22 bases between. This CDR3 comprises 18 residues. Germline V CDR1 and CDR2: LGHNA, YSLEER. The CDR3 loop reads CASSQDRGTERGNGELFF. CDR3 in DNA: TGCGCCAGCAGCCAAGATCGGGGTACCGAGAGGGGTAATGGGGAGCTGTTTTTT.

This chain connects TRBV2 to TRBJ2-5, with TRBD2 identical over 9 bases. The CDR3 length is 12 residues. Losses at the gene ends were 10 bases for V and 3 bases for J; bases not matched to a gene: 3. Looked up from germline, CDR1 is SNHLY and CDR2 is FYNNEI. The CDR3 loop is CATRLAEETQYF. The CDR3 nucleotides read TGTGCCACCCGACTAGCGGAAGAGACCCAGTACTTC.